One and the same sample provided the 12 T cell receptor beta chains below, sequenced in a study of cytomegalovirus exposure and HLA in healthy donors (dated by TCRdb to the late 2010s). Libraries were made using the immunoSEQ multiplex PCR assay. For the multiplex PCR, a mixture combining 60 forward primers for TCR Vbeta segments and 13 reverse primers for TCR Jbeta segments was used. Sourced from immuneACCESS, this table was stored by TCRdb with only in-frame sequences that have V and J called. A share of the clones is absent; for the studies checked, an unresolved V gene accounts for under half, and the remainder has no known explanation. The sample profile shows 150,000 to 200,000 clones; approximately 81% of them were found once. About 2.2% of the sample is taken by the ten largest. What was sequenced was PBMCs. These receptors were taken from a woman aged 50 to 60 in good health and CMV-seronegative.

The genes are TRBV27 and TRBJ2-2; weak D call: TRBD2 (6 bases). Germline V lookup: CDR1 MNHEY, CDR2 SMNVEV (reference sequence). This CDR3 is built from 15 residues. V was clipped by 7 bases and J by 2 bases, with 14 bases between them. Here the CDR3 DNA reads TGTGCCAGCACGAGGGGCGGGGTAAACACCGGGGAGCTGTTTTTT. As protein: CASTRGGVNTGELFF.

The DNA for the CDR3 is TGTGCCAGCAGTTACTCTGGCAGGACTGGAAACACCATATATTTT. The encoded protein is CASSYSGRTGNTIYF. The V gene is TRBV6-5, the J gene TRBJ1-3; D remains ambiguous. The germline V gene has CDR1 MNHEY and CDR2 SVGAGI. V lost 0 bases and J 2 bases, leaving 8 bases between the germline ends. There are 15 residues in the CDR3.

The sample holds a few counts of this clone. The CDR3 bases are TGTGCCAGCAGTTGGCAACAGGGTTCCGGTGAAAAACTGTTTTTT. It codes for CASSWQQGSGEKLFF. The genes are TRBV6-5 and TRBJ1-4; D possibly corresponds to TRBD1 (6 bases). V was clipped by 4 bases and J by 7 bases, with 16 bases between them. Germline V gene sequence: CDR1 MNHEY, CDR2 SVGAGI. There are 15 residues in the CDR3.

CDR3 protein: CASSPPGLAGGLTDTQYF. Here the CDR3 DNA reads TGTGCCAGCTCACCACCGGGACTAGCGGGAGGCCTCACAGATACGCAGTATTTT. The chain couples TRBV18 to TRBJ2-3; the match to TRBD2 covers 15 bases. The V and J ends lost 0 bases and 2 bases, in that order; junction bases with no gene match: 3. The length of the CDR3 is 18 residues. Germline values: CDR1 KGHSH, CDR2 LQKENI.

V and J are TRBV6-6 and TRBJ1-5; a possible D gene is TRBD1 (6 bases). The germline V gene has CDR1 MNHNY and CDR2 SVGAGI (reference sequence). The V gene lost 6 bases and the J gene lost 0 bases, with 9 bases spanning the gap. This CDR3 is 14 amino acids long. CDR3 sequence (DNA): TGTGCCAGCAGCCACAGGGATAGCAATCAGCCCCAGCATTTT. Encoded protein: CASSHRDSNQPQHF.

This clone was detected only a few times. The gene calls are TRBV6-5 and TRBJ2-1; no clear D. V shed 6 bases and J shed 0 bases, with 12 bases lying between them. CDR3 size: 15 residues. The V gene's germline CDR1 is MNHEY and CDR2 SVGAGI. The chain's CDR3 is CASSLIPSSYNEQFF. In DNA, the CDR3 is TGTGCCAGCAGCCTAATTCCGAGCTCCTACAATGAGCAGTTCTTC.

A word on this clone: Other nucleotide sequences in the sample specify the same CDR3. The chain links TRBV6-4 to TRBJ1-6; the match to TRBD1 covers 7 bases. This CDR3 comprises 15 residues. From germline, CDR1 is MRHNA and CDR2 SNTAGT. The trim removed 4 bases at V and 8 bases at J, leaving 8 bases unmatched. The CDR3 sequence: CASSATGSQDSPLHF. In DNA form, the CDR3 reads TGTGCCAGCAGTGCGACAGGGTCCCAGGATTCACCCCTCCACTTT.

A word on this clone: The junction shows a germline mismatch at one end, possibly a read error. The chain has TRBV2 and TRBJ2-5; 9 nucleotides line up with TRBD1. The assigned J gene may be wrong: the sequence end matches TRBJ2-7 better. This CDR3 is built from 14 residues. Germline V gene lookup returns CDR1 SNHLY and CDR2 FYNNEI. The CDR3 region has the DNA TGTGCCAGCAGTAATACAGGGGGCTCCGACGAGCAGTACTTC. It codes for CASSNTGGSDEQYF.

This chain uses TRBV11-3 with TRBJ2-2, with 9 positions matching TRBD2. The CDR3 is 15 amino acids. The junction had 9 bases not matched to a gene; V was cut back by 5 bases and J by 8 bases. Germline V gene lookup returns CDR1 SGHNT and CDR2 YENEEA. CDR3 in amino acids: CASSASTSGSGELFF. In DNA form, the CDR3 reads TGTGCCAGCAGCGCCTCGACTAGCGGATCTGGGGAGCTGTTTTTT.

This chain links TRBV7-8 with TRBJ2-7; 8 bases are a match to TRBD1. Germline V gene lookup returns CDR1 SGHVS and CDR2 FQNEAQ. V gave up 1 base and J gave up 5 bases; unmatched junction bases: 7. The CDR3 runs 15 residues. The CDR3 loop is CASSLVGTGIHEQYF. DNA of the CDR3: TGTGCCAGCAGCTTAGTGGGGACAGGTATCCACGAGCAGTACTTC. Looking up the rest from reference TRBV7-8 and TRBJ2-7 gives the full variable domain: GAGVSQSPRYKVAKRGQDVALRCDPISGHVSLFWYQQALGQGPEFLTYFQNEAQLDKSGLPSDRFFAERPEGSVSTLKIQRTQQEDSAVYLCASSLVGTGIHEQYFGPGTRLTVT.

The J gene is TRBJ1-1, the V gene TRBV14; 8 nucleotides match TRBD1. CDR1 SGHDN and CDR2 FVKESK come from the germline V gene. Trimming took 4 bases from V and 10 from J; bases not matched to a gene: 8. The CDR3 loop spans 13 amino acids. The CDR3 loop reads CASSRTGSSLAFF. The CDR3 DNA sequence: TGTGCCAGCAGCCGGACAGGGTCCAGTCTAGCTTTCTTT.

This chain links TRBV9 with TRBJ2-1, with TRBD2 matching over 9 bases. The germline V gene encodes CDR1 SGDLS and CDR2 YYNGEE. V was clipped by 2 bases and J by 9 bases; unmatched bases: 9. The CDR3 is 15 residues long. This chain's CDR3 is CASSVAGTSIGEQFF. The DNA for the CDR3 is TGTGCCAGCAGCGTCGCCGGGACTAGCATAGGTGAGCAGTTCTTC.